The rows below give T cell receptor beta chains drawn from one sample of a study of blood T cell repertoires in COVID-19. Measured with immunoSEQ multiplex PCR; TCRdb has only the in-frame clones, and not every one. The sample yields 250,000 to 400,000 clones, roughly 84% seen once. Specimen: peripheral blood. These receptor sequences come from a man aged 50-59 years with active or convalescent COVID-19. Each CDR3 is given with its conserved first and last residue. The order of the fields is clone size, J gene, V gene, D gene, CDR3 protein, CDR3 DNA. A D gene is named only where the DNA matches it firmly. A clone size is listed for some rows: how often the clone was seen (once, few, many), or a class if it is expanded.

>.|TRBJ1-3|TRBV11-2|.
CASSLELGNTIYF
TGTGCCAGCAGCTTGGAGCTAGGAAACACCATATATTTT
>.|TRBJ2-1|TRBV9|.
CASSTRPRGDEQFF
TGTGCCAGCAGCACACGTCCCCGAGGAGATGAGCAGTTCTTC
>.|TRBJ1-3|TRBV28|.
CASSRQSSGNTIYF
TGTGCCAGCAGCCGACAGAGCTCTGGAAACACCATATATTTT
>.|TRBJ1-6|TRBV7-2|TRBD1
CASGTGNSPLHF
TGTGCCAGCGGGACAGGGAATTCACCCCTCCACTTT
>once|TRBJ2-1|TRBV12-5|.
CASGTDNNEQFF
TGTGCTAGTGGTACAGACAACAATGAGCAGTTCTTC
>once|TRBJ2-7|TRBV28|TRBD1
CASTIHGTGREQYF
TGTGCCAGCACTATCCACGGGACAGGTCGCGAGCAGTACTTC
>.|TRBJ2-2|TRBV7-2|.
CASRPPLRGGNTGELFF
TGTGCCAGCAGACCCCCCCTTCGGGGAGGGAACACCGGGGAGCTGTTTTTT
>.|TRBJ1-4|TRBV10-3|TRBD1
CAISATGGNEKLFF
TGTGCCATCAGTGCGACAGGGGGAAATGAAAAACTGTTTTTT
>.|TRBJ2-5|TRBV11-2|TRBD2
CASSPGLAGEETQYF
TGTGCCAGCAGCCCGGGACTAGCGGGAGAAGAGACCCAGTACTTC
>.|TRBJ1-2|TRBV6-5|.
CASSYSREIGYTF
TGTGCCAGCAGTTACTCGAGGGAAATTGGCTACACCTTC
>.|TRBJ1-2|TRBV5-1|.
CASSLGTGTNYGYTF
TGCGCCAGCAGCTTAGGAACGGGAACTAACTATGGCTACACCTTC
>.|TRBJ1-2|TRBV7-9|TRBD1
CASSPIGDRGYYGYTF
TGTGCCAGCAGCCCTATCGGGGACAGGGGATACTATGGCTACACCTTC
>.|TRBJ2-1|TRBV4-3|.
CASSHYDSRESGYNEQFF
TGCGCCAGCAGCCATTATGATTCCAGGGAATCGGGCTACAATGAGCAGTTCTTC
>.|TRBJ2-1|TRBV28|TRBD1
CASSSDRVRVQLNYNEQFF
TGTGCCAGCAGCTCCGACAGGGTCAGGGTCCAACTGAACTACAATGAGCAGTTCTTC
>.|TRBJ2-3|TRBV3-1/TRBV3-2|TRBD2
CASSLSGLAGPDTQYF
TGTGCCAGCAGCCTATCGGGACTAGCGGGACCAGATACGCAGTATTTT
>.|TRBJ2-1|TRBV24-1|TRBD2
CATSDNMASGVLSPYNEQFF
TGTGCCACCAGTGATAATATGGCTAGCGGAGTCCTCTCCCCTTACAATGAGCAGTTCTTC
>.|TRBJ2-2|TRBV7-3|TRBD2
CASSLIAGVSPGELFF
TGTGCCAGCAGCTTAATAGCGGGAGTATCCCCCGGGGAGCTGTTTTTT
>.|TRBJ1-3|TRBV4-3|TRBD1
CASRGQIGNTIYF
TGCGCCAGCAGGGGACAGATAGGAAACACCATATATTTT
>.|TRBJ1-5|TRBV4-1|.
CASSHPAGPGNQPQHF
TGCGCCAGCAGCCACCCTGCGGGGCCTGGCAATCAGCCCCAGCATTTT
>.|TRBJ1-5|TRBV5-1|TRBD1
CASSLRPQGQGHSNQPQHF
TGCGCCAGCAGCTTGCGGCCACAGGGGCAGGGGCATAGCAATCAGCCCCAGCATTTT
>.|TRBJ2-2|TRBV7-9|.
CASTGGGLNTGELFF
TGTGCCAGCACGGGTGGGGGCCTGAACACCGGGGAGCTGTTTTTT
>.|TRBJ1-2|TRBV7-2|.
CASSLHEIAGGYTF
TGTGCCAGCAGCTTACATGAGATTGCCGGTGGCTACACCTTC
>.|TRBJ2-1|TRBV9|TRBD2
CASSARPGTNMFSGYNEQFF
TGTGCCAGCAGCGCCCGTCCGGGGACTAACATGTTCTCGGGCTACAATGAGCAGTTCTTC
>.|TRBJ2-7|TRBV6-5|.
CASSYSGRGAYEQYF
TGTGCCAGCAGTTACTCCGGCCGGGGAGCCTACGAGCAGTACTTC
>.|TRBJ1-1|TRBV6-5|.
CASSPQGNTEAFF
TGTGCCAGCAGTCCGCAGGGGAACACTGAAGCTTTCTTT
>.|TRBJ2-7|TRBV3-1/TRBV3-2|TRBD2
CASSQQPSGGYYEQYF
TGTGCCAGCAGCCAGCAACCTAGCGGGGGTTACTACGAGCAGTACTTC
>.|TRBJ2-1|TRBV28|TRBD2
CASSAGLDLYAYNEQFF
TGTGCCAGCAGTGCCGGACTAGACCTCTATGCCTACAATGAGCAGTTCTTC
>.|TRBJ2-7|TRBV5-1|TRBD2
CASSETSGSYEQYF
TGCGCCAGTTCCGAGACTAGCGGGAGCTACGAGCAGTACTTC
>.|TRBJ1-5|TRBV3-1/TRBV3-2|.
CASSQGALGNQPQHF
TGTGCCAGCAGCCAGGGGGCGCTGGGCAATCAGCCCCAGCATTTT
>.|TRBJ1-6|TRBV27|.
CASTYGLGAHYDNSPLHF
TGTGCCAGCACCTATGGATTAGGGGCCCATTACGATAATTCACCCCTCCACTTT
>.|TRBJ1-2|TRBV28|.
CASSPPRVVNYGYTF
TGTGCCAGCAGCCCCCCCCGGGTAGTAAACTATGGCTACACCTTC
>.|TRBJ2-3|TRBV6-2/TRBV6-3|TRBD2
CASSYTGGGLDTQYF
TGTGCCAGCAGTTACACGGGCGGGGGGCTTGATACGCAGTATTTT
>.|TRBJ2-7|TRBV18|TRBD1
CASSPRTGTYEQYF
TGTGCCAGCTCACCACGGACAGGGACCTACGAGCAGTACTTC
>.|TRBJ2-7|TRBV5-1|.
CASSFGTGAYEQYF
TGCGCCAGCAGCTTCGGGACTGGGGCCTACGAGCAGTACTTC
>.|TRBJ1-2|TRBV21-1|.
CASSKSGLGQPNYGYTF
TGTGCCAGCAGCAAATCCGGCTTGGGGCAACCTAACTATGGCTACACCTTC
>few|TRBJ1-5|TRBV30|TRBD1
CAWSATGGGQPQHF
TGTGCCTGGAGCGCGACAGGGGGAGGCCAGCCCCAGCATTTT
>.|TRBJ1-2|TRBV28|.
CASNSGGLNNYGYTF
TGTGCCAGCAACAGCGGGGGGCTTAACAACTATGGCTACACCTTC
>.|TRBJ2-7|TRBV10-2|TRBD1
CASGTGSPYEQYF
TGCGCCAGCGGGACAGGGAGTCCCTACGAGCAGTACTTC
>.|TRBJ2-1|TRBV4-2|.
CASSQDRRLGGGNEQFF
TGTGCCAGCAGCCAAGATCGGAGACTAGGAGGAGGCAATGAGCAGTTCTTC
>.|TRBJ2-5|TRBV7-8|TRBD2
CASSLAGGDFQETQYF
TGTGCCAGCAGCTTAGCGGGGGGGGACTTCCAAGAGACCCAGTACTTC
>.|TRBJ2-6|TRBV23-1|TRBD1
CASRLPRQGSGANVLTF
TGCGCCAGCCGTCTACCGCGACAGGGCTCTGGGGCCAACGTCCTGACTTTC
>.|TRBJ2-2|TRBV27|TRBD1
CASSLVFRDSGELFF
TGTGCCAGCAGTTTAGTGTTCCGGGACAGCGGGGAGCTGTTTTTT
>.|TRBJ2-1|TRBV5-4|TRBD1
CASSFDRDSYNEQFF
TGTGCCAGCAGCTTCGACAGGGATTCATACAATGAGCAGTTCTTC
>.|TRBJ1-2|TRBV2|.
CASSEIPGAEGYTF
TGTGCCAGCAGTGAAATCCCAGGGGCCGAGGGCTACACCTTC
>.|TRBJ2-5|TRBV5-4|TRBD1
CASSPPQGESGETQYF
TGTGCCAGCAGCCCACCACAGGGGGAGTCGGGAGAGACCCAGTACTTC
>.|TRBJ1-1|TRBV16|.
CASSQSTQGNTEAFF
TGTGCCAGCAGCCAATCGACCCAGGGGAACACTGAAGCTTTCTTT
>.|TRBJ2-1|TRBV7-3|.
CASSLRASGENEQFF
TGTGCCAGCAGCTTAAGGGCCTCCGGGGAGAATGAGCAGTTCTTC
>.|TRBJ1-4|TRBV7-7|TRBD1
CASSFGTGTNEKLFF
TGTGCCAGCAGCTTTGGGACAGGCACGAATGAAAAACTGTTTTTT
>.|TRBJ1-4|TRBV28|.
CASTRQGEEKLFF
TGTGCCAGCACTAGGCAGGGCGAGGAAAAACTGTTTTTT